The source of this T cell receptor beta chain is a study of OX40 agonist ivuxolimab in advanced cancers. Only in-frame clones appear in the TCRdb table, and some are missing; sequencing was by immunoSEQ multiplex PCR. The sample records about 29,000 clones, just over 90% being singletons. On this clone: Its antigen is undetermined.

Findings and limits, study-wide: With doses of 0.1 to 3.0 mg/kg, CD4+ and CD8+ blood T cells had undergone clonal expansion by week 6.

This specimen was CD4+ or CD8+ T cells sorted from blood, taken in a trial of the OX40 agonist ivuxolimab. The sequence derives from an adult with an advanced solid tumor such as melanoma, head and neck, liver or kidney cancer.

Written as DNA, the CDR3 is TGTGCCAGCAGCTTATTGAGGGGTGGCTACACCTTC. Translated, it gives CASSLLRGGYTF. V gene TRBV11-2 combines with J gene TRBJ1-2; D is perhaps TRBD1 (5 bases). The CDR3 loop spans 12 amino acids. V lost 2 bases and J lost 7, with 8 bases in between. Per germline, CDR1 SGHAT and CDR2 FQNNGV.